This T cell receptor (beta chain) was captured in a study of cytomegalovirus exposure and HLA in healthy donors. The PCR used 60 Vbeta and 13 Jbeta primers. In the original processing: Later reanalysis found 60 million to 90 million unique TCR beta chains, approximately 11 million of them shared. The repertoire was sequenced with immunoSEQ multiplex PCR; TCRdb's copy has only in-frame clones and lacks some. V, J and clone size reflect that table, while D and trimming were determined from the DNA. The repertoire consists of 65,000 to 90,000 clones, with 60% to 75% occurring once and the leading ten covering around 12%. V was pared by 0 bases and J by 5 bases, with 12 bases between. The CDR3 is 15 amino acids. The V gene's germline CDR1 is SGDLS and CDR2 YYNGEE.

This chain uses TRBV9 with TRBJ2-1; D might be TRBD2 (5 bases). Sequenced input: PBMCs. The clonotype originates from a man in his 70s in good health and CMV-seronegative. Written as DNA, the CDR3 is TGTGCCAGCAGCGTAGGGGCGGGCCTGGACAATGAGCAGTTCTTC. Protein: CASSVGAGLDNEQFF.